Included here is one TCR beta chain sequence, with context. The antigen is not known. This entry comes from a study of shared clonotypes between healthy human individuals. Study-level background: Every donor yielded three CD4 naive, three CD4 memory, two CD8 naive and one CD8 memory plate.

The naive CD8 population came from CD45RO-negative cells selected for CCR7, without terminally differentiated effector memory CD45RA+ cells. In germline, CDR1 is SGHRS, CDR2 YFSETQ. The CDR3 totals 14 residues. The ends lost 8 bases at V and 1 base at J; junction bases unmatched: 5. A deep-level run was used for the assay. TCRdb keeps only in-frame clones here, not all; method: immunoSEQ multiplex PCR. This repertoire shows hundreds of thousands of clones, about 96% found once; its top ten account for 0.11%. General study findings and limits: Unshared clonotypes carried lower generation probabilities than those common to all four donors.

Sequencing used naive CD8+ T cells sorted from blood. The gene calls are TRBV5-1 and TRBJ2-7; TRBD1 matches at 11 bases. The clonotype was recovered from a woman aged 30 to 39 in good health. This chain's CDR3 is CASTGTGGSYEQYF. Written as DNA, the CDR3 is TGCGCCAGTACCGGGACAGGGGGATCCTACGAGCAGTACTTC.